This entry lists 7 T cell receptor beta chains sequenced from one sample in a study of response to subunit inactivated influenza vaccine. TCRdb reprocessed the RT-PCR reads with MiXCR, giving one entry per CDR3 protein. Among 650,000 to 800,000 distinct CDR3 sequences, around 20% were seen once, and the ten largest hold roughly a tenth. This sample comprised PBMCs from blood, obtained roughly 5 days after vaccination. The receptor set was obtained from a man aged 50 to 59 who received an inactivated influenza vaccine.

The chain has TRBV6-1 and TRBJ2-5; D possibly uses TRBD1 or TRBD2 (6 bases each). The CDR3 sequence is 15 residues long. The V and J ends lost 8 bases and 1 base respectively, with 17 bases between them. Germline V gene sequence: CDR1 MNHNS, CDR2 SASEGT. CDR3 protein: CASSPRGTSQETQYF. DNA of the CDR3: TGTGCCAGCTCCCCCCGCGGGACATCCCAAGAGACCCAGTACTTC.

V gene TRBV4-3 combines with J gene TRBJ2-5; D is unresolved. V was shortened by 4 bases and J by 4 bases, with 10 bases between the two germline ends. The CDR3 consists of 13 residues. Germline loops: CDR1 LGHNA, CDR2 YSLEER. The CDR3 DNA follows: TGCGCCAGCAGCCCAAATCCGGGAGAGACCCAGTACTTC. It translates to CASSPNPGETQYF.

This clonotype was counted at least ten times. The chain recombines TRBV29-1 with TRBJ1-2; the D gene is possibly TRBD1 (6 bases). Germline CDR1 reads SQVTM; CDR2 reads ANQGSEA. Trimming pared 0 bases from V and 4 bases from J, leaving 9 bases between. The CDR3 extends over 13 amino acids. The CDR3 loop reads CSVEEGGGYGYTF. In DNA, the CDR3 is TGCAGCGTTGAAGAAGGGGGTGGCTATGGCTACACCTTC.

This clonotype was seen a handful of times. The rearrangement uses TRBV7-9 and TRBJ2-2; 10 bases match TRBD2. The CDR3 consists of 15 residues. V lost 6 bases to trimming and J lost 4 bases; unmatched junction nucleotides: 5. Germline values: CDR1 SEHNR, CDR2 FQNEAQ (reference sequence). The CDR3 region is CASRRTSGTTGELFF. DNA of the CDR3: TGTGCCAGCAGGCGGACTAGCGGTACCACCGGGGAGCTGTTTTTT.

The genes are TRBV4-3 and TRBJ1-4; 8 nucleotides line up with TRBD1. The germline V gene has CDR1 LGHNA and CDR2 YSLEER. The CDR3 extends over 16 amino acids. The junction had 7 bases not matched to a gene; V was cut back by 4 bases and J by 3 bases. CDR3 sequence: CASSPTAGQANEKLFF. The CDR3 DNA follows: TGCGCCAGCAGCCCAACGGCGGGACAGGCTAATGAAAAACTGTTTTTT.

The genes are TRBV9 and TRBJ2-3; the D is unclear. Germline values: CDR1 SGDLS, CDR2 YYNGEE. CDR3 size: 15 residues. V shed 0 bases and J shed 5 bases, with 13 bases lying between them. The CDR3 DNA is TGTGCCAGCAGCGTAGCGTCCCGAGTGATAGATACGCAGTATTTT. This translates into CASSVASRVIDTQYF.

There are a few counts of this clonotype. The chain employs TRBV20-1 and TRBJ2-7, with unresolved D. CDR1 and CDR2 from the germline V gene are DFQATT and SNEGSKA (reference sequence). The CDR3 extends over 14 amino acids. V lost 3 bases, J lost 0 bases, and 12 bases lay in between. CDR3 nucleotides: TGCAGTGCTAGGGCCATTTTGAGCTCCTACGAGCAGTACTTC. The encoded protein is CSARAILSSYEQYF.